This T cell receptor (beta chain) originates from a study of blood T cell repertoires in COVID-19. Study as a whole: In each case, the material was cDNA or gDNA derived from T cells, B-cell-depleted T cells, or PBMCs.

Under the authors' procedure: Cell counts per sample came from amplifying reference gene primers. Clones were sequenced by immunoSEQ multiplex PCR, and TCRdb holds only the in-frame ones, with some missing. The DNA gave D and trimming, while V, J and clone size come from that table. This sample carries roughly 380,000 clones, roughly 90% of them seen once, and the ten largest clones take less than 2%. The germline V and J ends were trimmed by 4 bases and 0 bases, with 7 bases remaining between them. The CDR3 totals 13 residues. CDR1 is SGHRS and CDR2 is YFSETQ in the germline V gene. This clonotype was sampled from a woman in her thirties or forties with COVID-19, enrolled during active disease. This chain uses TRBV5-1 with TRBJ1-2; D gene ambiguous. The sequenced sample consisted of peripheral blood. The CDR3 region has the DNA TGCGCCAGCAGCCCTACCTCTAACTATGGCTACACCTTC. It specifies CASSPTSNYGYTF.